Given below is one T cell receptor beta chain in context. Its antigen remains unknown. Generated by immunoSEQ multiplex PCR, the TCRdb table keeps only in-frame clones and is missing some. The sample has under 35,000 clones, roughly 92% seen once. This entry belongs to a study of T cell responses to AZD1222 COVID-19 vaccine. Study-wide results and caveats: CD4 TCRs linked to vaccination spanned spike, dominating at 160-218 and 743-854. A rise in Spike-specific TCR breadth and depth followed two AZD1222 doses.

Germline CDR1 SEHNR, CDR2 FQNEAQ (reference sequence). The ends were cut back, 5 bases at V and 1 base at J, with 5 bases in the middle. The CDR3 runs 12 residues. The chain has TRBV7-9 and TRBJ1-1; D not certain. Sequences were derived from peripheral blood, sampled on day 0 of AZD1222 vaccination. The TCR originated in an adult in good health. The CDR3 bases are TGTGCCAGCAGCCATCCGAACACTGAAGCTTTCTTT. Protein product: CASSHPNTEAFF.